This T cell receptor beta chain was observed in a study of T cell repertoires in cytomegalovirus infection. Study-wide findings and caveats: The study identified carriers of CMV plus the relevant HLA from cumulative public TCR beta family frequency.

The CDR3 extends over 17 amino acids. Germline CDR1 reads MGHRA; CDR2 reads YSYEKL. V shed 5 bases and J 5 bases; nucleotides not matched to a gene: 15. Of note for this clonotype: The target antigen is unknown.

TCRdb passed the reads through MiXCR, listing each CDR3 protein once. The sample has 680,000 or so distinct CDR3 sequences, 35% seen once. The V call is TRBV4-1, the J call TRBJ2-5, with 9 nucleotides matching TRBD2. The receptor's source is a human donor in good health (CMV status not recorded). Some clones in this sample may be carry-over from other donors' samples. Input material: PBMCs. CDR3 in amino acids: CASSAGGESDSWETQYF. CDR3 bases: TGCGCCAGCAGCGCGGGAGGGGAGTCGGATAGTTGGGAGACCCAGTACTTC.